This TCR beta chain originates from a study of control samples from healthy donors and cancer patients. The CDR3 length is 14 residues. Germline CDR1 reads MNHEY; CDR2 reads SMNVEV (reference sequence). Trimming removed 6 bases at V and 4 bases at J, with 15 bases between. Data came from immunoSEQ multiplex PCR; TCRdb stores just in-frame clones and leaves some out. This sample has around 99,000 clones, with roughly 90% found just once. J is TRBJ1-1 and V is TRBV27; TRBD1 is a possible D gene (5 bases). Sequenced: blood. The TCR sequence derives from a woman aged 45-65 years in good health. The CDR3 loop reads CASSHWGRGTEAFF. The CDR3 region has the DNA TGTGCCAGCAGCCATTGGGGGAGGGGCACTGAAGCTTTCTTT.